These T cell receptor beta chains were read from a single sample in a study of blood T cell repertoires in COVID-19. The table came from immunoSEQ multiplex PCR; TCRdb's copy has only in-frame clones and leaves some out. This sample has 20,000 to 30,000 clones, with 85% to 90% found just once. Material: peripheral blood. The receptors here all came from a human donor with active COVID-19. The donor label of this sample is uncertain. The CDR3 runs from the conserved cysteine through the conserved F or W. The order of the fields is D gene, V gene, clone size, J gene, CDR3 DNA, CDR3 protein. A D gene is named only where the DNA matches it firmly. For some rows the clone size is stated as once, few or many, or as a class when expanded; others skip it.

D: TRBD1
V: TRBV7-9
size: -
J: TRBJ2-7
DNA: TGTGCCAGCAGTCGGGACAGATCCTACGAGCAGTACTTC
CDR3: CASSRDRSYEQYF

D: -
V: TRBV6-5
size: few
J: TRBJ2-1
DNA: TGTGCCAGCAGTTACTCGAGGCGAGCTTACAATGAGCAGTTCTTC
CDR3: CASSYSRRAYNEQFF

D: -
V: TRBV27
size: -
J: TRBJ1-6
DNA: TGTGCCAGCAGTTTTGTGGGGACAAATAATTCACCCCTCCACTTT
CDR3: CASSFVGTNNSPLHF

D: TRBD1
V: TRBV5-1
size: -
J: TRBJ1-2
DNA: TGCGCCAGCAGCTTGGCGACACAGGGGGGCTATGGCTACACCTTC
CDR3: CASSLATQGGYGYTF

D: -
V: TRBV18
size: -
J: TRBJ1-6
DNA: TGTGCCAGCTCACCACTGCCCAGGGCTAATTCACCCCTCCACTTT
CDR3: CASSPLPRANSPLHF

D: TRBD1
V: TRBV7-2
size: -
J: TRBJ2-1
DNA: TGTGCCAGCAGCTTGGACAGGGGGAATAATGAGCAGTTCTTC
CDR3: CASSLDRGNNEQFF

D: -
V: TRBV6-5
size: -
J: TRBJ1-2
DNA: TGTGCCAGCAGCGTGACGGGGGGGTTGGATGGCTACACCTTC
CDR3: CASSVTGGLDGYTF

D: -
V: TRBV12-5
size: -
J: TRBJ1-1
DNA: TGTGCTAGTGGCAGGGGTGGGACTGAAGCTTTCTTT
CDR3: CASGRGGTEAFF

D: -
V: TRBV6-6
size: few
J: TRBJ1-2
DNA: TGTGCCAGCAGTCCAGGGATTTATGGCTACACCTTC
CDR3: CASSPGIYGYTF

D: TRBD1
V: TRBV29-1
size: -
J: TRBJ2-1
DNA: TGCAGCGGTACCCGGGACAGGGACAATGAGCAGTTCTTC
CDR3: CSGTRDRDNEQFF

D: TRBD1
V: TRBV7-2
size: -
J: TRBJ1-3
DNA: TGTGCCAGCAGCTTCAGACAGGGGGCTGGTCTCGCCGTCGGAAACACCATATATTTT
CDR3: CASSFRQGAGLAVGNTIYF

D: -
V: TRBV29-1
size: once
J: TRBJ1-1
DNA: TGCAGGGCGGACAGCCAGTACACTGAAGCTTTCTTT
CDR3: CRADSQYTEAFF

D: TRBD2
V: TRBV6-6
size: -
J: TRBJ2-1
DNA: TGTGCCAGCAGATCCCAGAGGCGGGGGGTCAACAATGAGCAGTTCTTC
CDR3: CASRSQRRGVNNEQFF

D: -
V: TRBV9
size: once
J: TRBJ2-2
DNA: TGTGCCAGCAGCGTAGAAGACGGGGTGGCGAACACCGGGGAGCTGTTTTTT
CDR3: CASSVEDGVANTGELFF

D: TRBD2
V: TRBV5-4
size: -
J: TRBJ2-5
DNA: TGTGCCAGCAGCTTGCCTAGCGGTGGGGCGGAGACCCAGTACTTC
CDR3: CASSLPSGGAETQYF

D: -
V: TRBV15
size: -
J: TRBJ2-5
DNA: TGTGCCACCAGCAGAGAGTCGGGAACATGGCAGACCCAGTACTTC
CDR3: CATSRESGTWQTQYF